The TCR beta chain described here comes from a study of shared clonotypes between healthy human individuals. Sequencing was performed with immunoSEQ multiplex PCR; in TCRdb, only in-frame clones are kept and a portion is missing. This table holds roughly 650,000 clones, approximately 97% found once. The germline V and J ends were trimmed by 6 bases and 7 bases, with 14 bases remaining between them. This CDR3 comprises 13 residues. CDR1 SGHNT and CDR2 YYREEE come from the germline V gene (reference sequence). The chain employs TRBV5-4 and TRBJ2-1, with D possibly TRBD1 on 5 matching bases. This TCR came from a woman in her 30s in good health. Sequences were obtained from naive CD4+ T cells sorted from blood. The subset denotes: CD45RA+ positively selected. The CDR3 protein is CASKLYRLNEQFF. CDR3 bases: TGTGCCAGCAAACTATACAGGCTGAATGAGCAGTTCTTC.